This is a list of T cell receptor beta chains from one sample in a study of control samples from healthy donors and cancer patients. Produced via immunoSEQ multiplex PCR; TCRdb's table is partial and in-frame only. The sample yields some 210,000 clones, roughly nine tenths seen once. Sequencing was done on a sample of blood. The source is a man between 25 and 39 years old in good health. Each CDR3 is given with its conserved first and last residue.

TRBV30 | CAWSNDGITSPLHF
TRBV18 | CASSPNPPGREHNEQYF
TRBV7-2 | CASSLVGQRSASPLHF
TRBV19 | CASSRQRGGELFF
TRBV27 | CASSYGQGGVGGYTF
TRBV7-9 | CASSLTGDAANTGELFF
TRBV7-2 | CASSLQFNSPLHF
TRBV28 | CASRFPGQGNTEAFF
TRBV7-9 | CASSTGGVNTEAFF
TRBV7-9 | CASSLVTGGYEQYF
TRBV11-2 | CASTPGRGFGSPLHF
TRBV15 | CATSMERGQETQYF
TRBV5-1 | CASSLAAMNTEAFF
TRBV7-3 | CASSLMRGSTEAFF
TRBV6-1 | CASSEGLAWEQYF
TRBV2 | CASRRTANTEAFF
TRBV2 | CASRPDSSYEQYF
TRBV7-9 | CASSPGTVSQPQHF
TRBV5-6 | CASSPGLAGGVSTDTQYF
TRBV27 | CASSFSGNSNQPQHF
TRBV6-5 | CASRKQGVTDTQYF
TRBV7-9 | CASSLAPQLYEAFF
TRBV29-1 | CSGDGGVKSPLHF